The clone carrying this T cell receptor beta chain has only a few counts. Trimming stripped 8 bases from V and 4 bases from J, with 15 bases between. The CDR3 sequence is 13 residues long. From germline, CDR1 is GTSNPN and CDR2 SVGIG (reference sequence). The data belong to a study of beta chain features in type 1 diabetes. Across the whole study: Healthy donors, compared against patients, showed similar age, gender and cell yields.

Using CD45RO/CCR7/CD25/CD127/CD95/CD27, CD4+ naive, central memory, regulatory and stem cell-like memory cells were sorted. TCRB transcripts that were expressed got sequenced, as all of the isolated RNA had been reverse transcribed. The repertoire was sequenced with immunoSEQ multiplex PCR; TCRdb's copy has only in-frame clones and lacks some. The repertoire includes 350,000 to 400,000 clones, over 13% of them detected once, and approximately 0.02% sits in the top ten. Sequencing was carried out using naive CD4+ T cells from blood. This TCR was sampled from a woman younger than 30 in good health. The chain links TRBV30 to TRBJ1-5, with D maybe TRBD1 (5 bases). DNA for the CDR3: TGTGCCGGGTCCACAGGAACTAATCAGCCCCAGCATTTT. Amino acid sequence: CAGSTGTNQPQHF.